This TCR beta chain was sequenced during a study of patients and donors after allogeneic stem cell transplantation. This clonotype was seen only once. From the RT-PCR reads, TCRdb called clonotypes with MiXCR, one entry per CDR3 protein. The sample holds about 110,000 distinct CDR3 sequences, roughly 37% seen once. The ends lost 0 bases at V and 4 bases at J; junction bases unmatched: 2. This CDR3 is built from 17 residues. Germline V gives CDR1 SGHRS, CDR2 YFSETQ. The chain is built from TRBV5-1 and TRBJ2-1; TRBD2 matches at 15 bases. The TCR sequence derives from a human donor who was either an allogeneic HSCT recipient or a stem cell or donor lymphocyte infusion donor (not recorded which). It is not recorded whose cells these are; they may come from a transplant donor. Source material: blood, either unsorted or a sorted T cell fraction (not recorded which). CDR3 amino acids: CASSLEGLAGGYNEQFF. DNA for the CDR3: TGCGCCAGCAGCTTGGAGGGACTAGCGGGAGGATACAATGAGCAGTTCTTC. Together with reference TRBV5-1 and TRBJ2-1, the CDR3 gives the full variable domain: KAGVTQTPRYLIKTRGQQVTLSCSPISGHRSVSWYQQTPGQGLQFLFEYFSETQRNKGNFPGRFSGRQFSNSRSEMNVSTLELGDSALYLCASSLEGLAGGYNEQFFGPGTRLTVL.